The clone carrying this T cell receptor beta chain appeared once. TCRdb's copy holds only in-frame clones and misses some; the assay was immunoSEQ multiplex PCR. The sample lists about 220,000 clones; roughly 88% were seen once. These data belong to a study of blood T cell repertoires in COVID-19. Per the germline V gene, CDR1 is SGHRS and CDR2 is YFSETQ. This CDR3 contains 16 residues. Losses at the gene ends were 5 bases for V and 2 bases for J; bases not matched to a gene: 3. Material: peripheral blood. This sequence joins TRBV5-1 and TRBJ2-5, with 16 bases matching TRBD2. The receptor comes from a man aged 45 to 65 with active or convalescent COVID-19. The CDR3 is CASRSGLAGGQETQYF. Here the CDR3 DNA reads TGCGCCAGCAGGTCGGGACTAGCGGGGGGGCAAGAGACCCAGTACTTC.